This TCR beta chain was identified in a study of T cell repertoires in ileal Crohn's disease. On the study more broadly: Patients had a median approximately 7.8-year disease duration, and approximately 35% were active smokers. At postoperative colonoscopy, neoterminal ileum biopsies were taken as M6.

Time point reported: neoterminal ileum biopsy at postoperative endoscopy, about 6 months after surgery. Of note for this clone: Its antigen is as yet unknown.

The V end was cut by 4 bases, the J end by 2 bases, with 9 bases between. There are 15 residues in the CDR3. The V gene's germline CDR1 is ENHRY and CDR2 SYGVKD. Findings and caveats of the study: The median delay to postoperative endoscopy was about 7.4 months. Every patient over 26.8% clonality showed endoscopic recurrence.

Generated by immunoSEQ multiplex PCR, the TCRdb table keeps only in-frame clones and is missing some. The sample lists roughly 4,000 clones, 75% to 90% occurring once. Sequencing used ileal tissue. This sequence was found in an adult with Crohn's disease. J is TRBJ2-6 and V is TRBV10-3; TRBD2 might be the D (5 bases). The CDR3 DNA follows: TGTGCCATCAGTGTGGGGAGACCTGGGGCCAACGTCCTGACTTTC. Protein: CAISVGRPGANVLTF.